This T cell receptor (beta chain) came from a study of Ad26.COV2.S vaccination and SARS-CoV-2 variants (dated by TCRdb to about 2021). With respect to the entire study: Donors in the vaccine arm were drawn from COV1001, a multicentre, randomized, double-blind, placebo-controlled phase I-IIa trial testing Ad26.COV2.S in healthy adults. Ad26.COV2.S was administered intramuscularly at 5 x 10^10 or 1 x 10^11 viral particles, either as a single shot or as two shots given 56 days apart. TCRbeta repertoire sequencing served as the tool for gauging how specific and how broad the SARS-CoV-2-reactive T cell receptors were following Ad26.COV2.S vaccination. A total of around 32 samples were included in the TCR-sequenced set, comprising roughly 19 Ad26.COV2.S vaccine recipients, 5 placebo recipients and 8 SARS-CoV-2 convalescent individuals. Trial participants were randomized into five groups of five: low-dose or high-dose Ad26.COV2.S given once or twice, or placebo on both occasions. Throughout the experiments and outcome assessment, investigators stayed blinded to trial group allocation. Study-level results and caveats: After vaccination, substantial breadth of spike-specific CD8+ and CD4+ T cell responses was reported. Non-spike TCR breadth was comparable between vaccine and placebo recipients, consistent with the vaccine containing only spike. It was noted by the authors that total T cell responses may have been underestimated by the TCR breadth and depth analyses. Compared with placebo recipients, Ad26.COV2.S recipients showed higher spike-specific TCR breadth (P = 0.0014). The study lacked the statistical power to compare responses across vaccine doses or regimens.

The germline V gene supplies CDR1 SGHAT and CDR2 FQNNGV. The CDR3 numbers 15 residues from cysteine through phenylalanine. The retained sequence is limited to the CDR3, 45 bases, with the frame set at the first base. V is trimmed back by 2 bases and J by 2 bases, and the junction contains 3 bases that no gene match accounts for. According to the study, the label for this sample's treatment or condition signals: about 20 received Ad26.COV2.S at low or high dose, single or two shots; roughly 5 received placebo; per-sample allocation not given. For vaccine and placebo recipients, the sequenced repertoires came from samples collected on day 63 after the first injection. In Cohort 1b, 25 adults aged 18-55 years were enrolled at a single site in Boston, USA, between 29 July and 7 August 2020. Ad26.COV2.S consisted of a replication-incompetent adenovirus type 26 vector by which a prefusion-stabilized SARS-CoV-2 spike protein from the original Wuhan strain was expressed.

TCRbeta CDR3 regions were sequenced with the immunoSEQ Assay. After extraction, genomic DNA underwent amplification by bias-controlled multiplex PCR, followed by high-throughput sequencing. From the authors' description of their analysis: Collapsing and filtering of sequences were performed to quantify the absolute abundance of each unique TCRbeta CDR3 region. T cell fraction was estimated by normalizing TCRbeta template counts to usable DNA, with usable DNA measured through amplification of reference genes found in all nucleated cells. Repertoire TCRs were annotated as SARS-CoV-2-specific by exact matching of V gene, CDR3 amino acid sequence and J gene to a known reactive TCR set. The reference SARS-CoV-2 TCR set came from MIRA and was filtered for enrichment in COVID-19-positive ImmuneCODE repertoires, removing public or cross-reactive TCRs. Drawing on the MIRA antigens, annotated TCRs were analysed further at the level of specific ORF or position within ORF. Breadth was defined as annotated unique rearrangements over total unique productive rearrangements; depth was the summed frequency of those rearrangements. Two-sided Wilcoxon rank-sum tests were used to compare TCR breadth between groups. TCRdb holds this immuneACCESS table with in-frame rearrangements only. Some clones are missing; in checked studies, unresolved V genes explain under half, and the rest has no known cause. That table supplies the V and J calls and clone size; D and trimming were determined from the DNA. In this sample the table shows 350,000 to 450,000 clones, about 88% of which occur a single time. The top ten clones comprise under 2% of the sample.

The sample holds one count of this clone. Its antigen is not yet known. One base away there is no much larger clone; base qualities are not given. This clonotype was sampled from a person between 18 and 59 years old who received the Ad26.COV2.S COVID-19 vaccine or a placebo. This sample comprised peripheral blood, obtained in a trial of Ad26.COV2.S vaccine versus placebo. The sequence links TRBV11-2 to TRBJ1-3; TRBD1 fits 7 bases in the junction. The CDR3 has the sequence CASSLIGTAGNTIYF. The bases are TGTGCCAGCAGCTTAATCGGGACAGCTGGAAACACCATATATTTT.